Included here is one T cell receptor (beta chain) sequence, with context. Its target is unknown. The data are from a study of cytomegalovirus exposure and HLA in healthy donors. Per the germline V gene, CDR1 is SGDLS and CDR2 is YYNGEE. Unmatched junction bases numbered 7, after V lost 0 bases and J lost 3 bases. This CDR3 comprises 19 residues. Whole-study findings and limits: In a later analysis, donors in an Asian-associated ancestry cluster reportedly had fewer N-insertions in productive TCRs than the cohort mean.

It was with 60 Vbeta and 13 Jbeta primers that the PCR ran. Clones were read by immunoSEQ multiplex PCR, and TCRdb kept only the in-frame ones, dropping some. The sample lists 100,000 to 150,000 clones, around 80% seen once, with about 13% in the top ten. The source is a woman aged 55-69 years in good health and CMV-seropositive. The rearrangement uses TRBV9 and TRBJ2-1, with 15 bases lining up with TRBD2. What was sequenced was PBMCs. CDR3 loop: CASSVARTSGGAGYNEQFF. Written as DNA, the CDR3 is TGTGCCAGCAGCGTAGCTCGGACTAGCGGGGGGGCTGGCTACAATGAGCAGTTCTTC.